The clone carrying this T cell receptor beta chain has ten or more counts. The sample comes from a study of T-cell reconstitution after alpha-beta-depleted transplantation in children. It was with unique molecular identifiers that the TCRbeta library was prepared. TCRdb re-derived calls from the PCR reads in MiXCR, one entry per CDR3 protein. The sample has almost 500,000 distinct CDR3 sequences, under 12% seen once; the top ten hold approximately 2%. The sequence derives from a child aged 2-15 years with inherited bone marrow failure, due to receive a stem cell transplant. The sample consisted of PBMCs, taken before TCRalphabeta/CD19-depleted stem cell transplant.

The CDR3 protein is CASSLATGFGEQFF. The CDR3 DNA reads TGTGCCAGCAGCTTGGCGACAGGGTTTGGTGAGCAGTTCTTC. V and J are TRBV7-2 and TRBJ2-1; 7 bases are a match to TRBD1. Germline V CDR1 and CDR2: SGHTA, FQGNSA. The V and J ends lost 3 bases and 9 bases, in that order; junction bases with no gene match: 8. The CDR3 length is 14 residues. Supplemented by reference TRBV7-2 and TRBJ2-1, the full variable domain reads GAGVSQSPSNKVTEKGKDVELRCDPISGHTALYWYRQSLGQGLEFLIYFQGNSAPDKSGLPSDRFSAERTGGSVSTLTIQRTQQEDSAVYLCASSLATGFGEQFFGPGTRLTVL.